These 5 T cell receptor delta chains were sequenced from one sample in a study of Vδ1+ human thymocytes. These TCRs are of unknown antigen specificity. Sequences come from RNA converted to cDNA by reverse transcription. The CDR3 regions were amplified by multiplex PCR from V-gene primers to a constant-region primer. TCRdb repeated clone calling on the multiplex PCR reads with CATT. The table shows more than 50,000 delta-chain clones, with more than 15% occurring only once. Overall study results and limits: Thymic TRG and TRD repertoires appeared highly polyclonal.

Sequencing was performed on Vdelta1+ gamma-delta thymocytes from the thymus. Subset given: FACS-sorted CD3+ TCRalphabeta- TCRVdelta1+ TCRVdelta2- thymocytes. Every receptor here comes from a boy in the first two years of life who had congenital heart surgery.

This clone was found a few times. V and J are TRDV1 and TRDJ1, with a tentative D call TRDD3 (6 bases). CDR1 is TSWWSYY and CDR2 is QGS in the germline V gene. The V and J ends lost 5 bases and 2 bases respectively, with 30 bases between them. The length of the CDR3 is 20 residues. The CDR3 bases are TGTGCTCTTGGGCTCAACCGACCGACTCGGGCTGGTTGGGGGACCGATAAACTCATCTTT. Its protein is CALGLNRPTRAGWGTDKLIF.

This clone was observed a few times. J is TRDJ1 and V is TRDV1, with TRDD2 identical over 8 bases. V shed 4 bases and J 10 bases; nucleotides not matched to a gene: 29. The CDR3 runs to 20 residues. Germline V CDR1 and CDR2: TSWWSYY, QGS. The CDR3, as DNA: TGTGCTCTTGGGGGCTCTGCCTTCCTAGATATCCCTGGACCCACCTCGGGACTCATCTTT. Translated, it gives CALGGSAFLDIPGPTSGLIF.

The chain links TRDV1 to TRDJ1; 7 nucleotides align to TRDD2. With V trimmed by 2 bases and J by 3 bases, 18 bases remained unmatched. CDR1 TSWWSYY and CDR2 QGS come from the germline V gene. The CDR3 has 19 residues. CDR3 coding DNA: TGTGCTCTTGGGGAAATAACCTTTCCTACCGGCGGGAGCCCCGATAAACTCATCTTT. As protein: CALGEITFPTGGSPDKLIF.

This clone was counted between two and nine times. The DNA is left out, because the CDR3 cannot be placed on it with certainty; the CDR3 is given as TCRdb lists it. This chain links TRDV2 with TRDJ1; the table names TRDD3, a call not compared with the DNA. A total of 21 residues make up the CDR3, ends included. The germline CDR1 and CDR2 sequences are GEAIGNYY and EKD. The CDR3 is CACDTLGILNWGSFGTDKLIF.

The chain links TRDV1 to TRDJ1; the D gene is possibly TRDD3 (6 bases). Trimming shortened V by 2 bases and J by 3 bases, and 22 bases separated the two germline ends. The CDR3 totals 18 residues. Germline V gives CDR1 TSWWSYY, CDR2 QGS. The CDR3 loop reads CALGETPALRYWADKLIF. In DNA form, the CDR3 reads TGTGCTCTTGGGGAAACTCCTGCCCTGAGGTACTGGGCCGATAAACTCATCTTT.